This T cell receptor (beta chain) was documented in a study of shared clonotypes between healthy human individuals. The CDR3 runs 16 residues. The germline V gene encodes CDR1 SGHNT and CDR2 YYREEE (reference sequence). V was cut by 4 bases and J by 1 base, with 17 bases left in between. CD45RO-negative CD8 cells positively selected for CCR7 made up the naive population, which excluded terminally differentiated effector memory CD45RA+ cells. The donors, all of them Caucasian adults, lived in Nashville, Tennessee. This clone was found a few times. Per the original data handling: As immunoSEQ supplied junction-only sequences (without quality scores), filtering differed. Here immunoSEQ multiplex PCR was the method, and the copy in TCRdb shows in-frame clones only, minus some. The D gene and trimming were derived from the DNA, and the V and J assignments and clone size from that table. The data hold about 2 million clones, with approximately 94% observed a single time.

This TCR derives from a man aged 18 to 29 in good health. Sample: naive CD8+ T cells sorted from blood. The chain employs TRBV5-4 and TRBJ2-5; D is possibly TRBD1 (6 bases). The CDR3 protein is CASSNTGVGAQETQYF. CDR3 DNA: TGTGCCAGCAGCAATACAGGTGTGGGGGCCCAAGAGACCCAGTACTTC.